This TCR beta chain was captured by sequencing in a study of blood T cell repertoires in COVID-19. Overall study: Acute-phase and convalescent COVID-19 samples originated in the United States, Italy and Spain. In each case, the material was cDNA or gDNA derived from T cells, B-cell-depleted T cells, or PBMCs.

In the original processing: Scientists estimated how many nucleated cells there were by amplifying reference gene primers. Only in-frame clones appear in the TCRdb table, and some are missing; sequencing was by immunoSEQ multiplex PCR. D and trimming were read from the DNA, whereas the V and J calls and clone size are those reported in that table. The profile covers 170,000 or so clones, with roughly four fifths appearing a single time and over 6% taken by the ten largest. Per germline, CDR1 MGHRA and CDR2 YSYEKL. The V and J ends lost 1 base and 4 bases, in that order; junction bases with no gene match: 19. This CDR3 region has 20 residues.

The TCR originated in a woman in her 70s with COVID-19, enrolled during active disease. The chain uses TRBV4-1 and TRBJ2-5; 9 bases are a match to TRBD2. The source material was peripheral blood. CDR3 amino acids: CASSQARRTSGPRDRETQYF. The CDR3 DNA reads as TGCGCCAGCAGCCAAGCCCGGCGCACTAGCGGGCCCAGAGATAGAGAGACCCAGTACTTC.